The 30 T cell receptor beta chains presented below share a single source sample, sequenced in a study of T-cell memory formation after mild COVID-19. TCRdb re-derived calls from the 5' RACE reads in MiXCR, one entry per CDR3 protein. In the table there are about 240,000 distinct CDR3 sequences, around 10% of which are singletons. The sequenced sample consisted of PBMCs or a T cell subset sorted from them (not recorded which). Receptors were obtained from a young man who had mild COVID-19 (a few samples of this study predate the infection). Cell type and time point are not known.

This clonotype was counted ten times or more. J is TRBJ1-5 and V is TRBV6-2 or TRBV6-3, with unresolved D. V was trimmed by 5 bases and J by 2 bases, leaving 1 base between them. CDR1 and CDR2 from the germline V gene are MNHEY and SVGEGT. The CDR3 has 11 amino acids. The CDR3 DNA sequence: TGTGCCAGCAGTGGCAATCAGCCCCAGCATTTT. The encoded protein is CASSGNQPQHF.

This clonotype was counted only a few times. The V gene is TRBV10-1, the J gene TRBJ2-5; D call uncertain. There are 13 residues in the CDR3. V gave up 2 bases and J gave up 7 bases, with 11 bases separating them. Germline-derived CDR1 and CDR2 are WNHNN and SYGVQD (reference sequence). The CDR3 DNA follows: TGCGCCAGCAGTGAGATATCCCCAGGGACCCAGTACTTC. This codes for CASSEISPGTQYF.

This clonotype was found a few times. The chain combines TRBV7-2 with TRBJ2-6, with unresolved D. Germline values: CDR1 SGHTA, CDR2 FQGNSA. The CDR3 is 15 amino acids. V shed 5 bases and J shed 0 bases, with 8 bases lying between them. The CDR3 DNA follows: TGTGCCAGCAGCCCTTCTGGCTCTGGGGCCAACGTCCTGACTTTC. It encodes CASSPSGSGANVLTF.

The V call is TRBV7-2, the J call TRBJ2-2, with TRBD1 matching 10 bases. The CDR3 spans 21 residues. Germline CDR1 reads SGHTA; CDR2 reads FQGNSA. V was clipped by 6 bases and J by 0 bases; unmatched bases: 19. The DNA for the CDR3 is TGTGCCAGCAGTTTACCGGGACAGGGGTTTAGTAGGATGGCGAACACCGGGGAGCTGTTTTTT. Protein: CASSLPGQGFSRMANTGELFF.

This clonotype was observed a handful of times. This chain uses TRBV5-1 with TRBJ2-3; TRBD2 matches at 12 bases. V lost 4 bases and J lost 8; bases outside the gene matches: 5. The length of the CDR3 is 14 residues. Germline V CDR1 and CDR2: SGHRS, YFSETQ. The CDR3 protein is CASSPGLAGITQYF. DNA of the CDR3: TGCGCCAGCAGCCCCGGACTAGCGGGGATTACGCAGTATTTT.

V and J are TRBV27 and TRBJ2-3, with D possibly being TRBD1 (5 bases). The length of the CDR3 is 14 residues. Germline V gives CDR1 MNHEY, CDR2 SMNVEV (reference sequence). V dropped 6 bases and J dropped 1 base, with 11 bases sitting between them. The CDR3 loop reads CASRIRVGTDTQYF. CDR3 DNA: TGTGCCAGCAGAATCAGGGTTGGCACAGATACGCAGTATTTT.

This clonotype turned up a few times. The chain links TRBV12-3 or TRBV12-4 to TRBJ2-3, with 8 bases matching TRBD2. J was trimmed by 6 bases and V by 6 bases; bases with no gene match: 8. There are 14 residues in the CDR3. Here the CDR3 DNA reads TGTGCCAGCAGATCCCCGGGGGGGCAGGATACGCAGTATTTT. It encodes CASRSPGGQDTQYF.

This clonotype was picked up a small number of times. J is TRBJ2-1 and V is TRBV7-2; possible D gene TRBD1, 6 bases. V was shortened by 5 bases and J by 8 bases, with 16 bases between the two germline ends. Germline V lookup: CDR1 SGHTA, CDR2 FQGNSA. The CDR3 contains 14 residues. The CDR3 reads CASSNYRVEDEQFF. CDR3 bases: TGTGCCAGCAGCAACTACAGGGTTGAGGATGAGCAGTTCTTC.

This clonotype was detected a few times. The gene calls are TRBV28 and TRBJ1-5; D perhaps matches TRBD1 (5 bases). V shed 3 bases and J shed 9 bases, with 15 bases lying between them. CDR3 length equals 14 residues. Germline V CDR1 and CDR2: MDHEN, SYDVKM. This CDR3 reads CASSFGDGERPQHF. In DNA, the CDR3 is TGTGCCAGCAGTTTCGGGGACGGCGAGCGGCCCCAGCATTTT.

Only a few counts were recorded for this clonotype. CDR3 in amino acids: CASSQRTGGDSPLHF. For the CDR3, the DNA is TGCGCCAGCAGCCAAAGGACAGGGGGGGATTCACCCCTCCACTTT. V usage is TRBV4-3 and J usage is TRBJ1-6, with 10 positions matching TRBD1. The CDR3 is made up of 15 amino acids. V dropped 2 bases and J dropped 8; count of bases not matched to a gene: 3. Germline V gene sequence: CDR1 LGHNA, CDR2 YSLEER.

CDR3: CASSLDTAQETQYF. CDR3 nucleotide sequence: TGCGCCAGCAGCTTAGACACGGCCCAAGAGACCCAGTACTTC. The chain carries TRBV5-1 and TRBJ2-5, with D unresolved. With 2 bases removed from V and 1 base from J, the gap between germline ends came to 9 bases. Germline lookup yields CDR1 SGHRS and CDR2 YFSETQ. The CDR3 runs 14 residues. Supplemented by reference TRBV5-1 and TRBJ2-5, the full variable domain reads KAGVTQTPRYLIKTRGQQVTLSCSPISGHRSVSWYQQTPGQGLQFLFEYFSETQRNKGNFPGRFSGRQFSNSRSEMNVSTLELGDSALYLCASSLDTAQETQYFGPGTRLLVL.

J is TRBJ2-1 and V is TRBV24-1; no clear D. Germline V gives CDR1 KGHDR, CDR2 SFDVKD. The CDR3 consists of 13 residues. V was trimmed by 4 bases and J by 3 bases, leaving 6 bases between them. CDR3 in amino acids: CATSEDGYNEQFF. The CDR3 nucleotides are TGTGCCACCAGTGAGGACGGCTACAATGAGCAGTTCTTC.

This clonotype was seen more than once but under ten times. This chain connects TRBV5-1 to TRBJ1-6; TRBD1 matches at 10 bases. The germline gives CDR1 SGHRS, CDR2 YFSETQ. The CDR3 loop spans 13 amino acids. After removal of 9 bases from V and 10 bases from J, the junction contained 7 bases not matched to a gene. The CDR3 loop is CATRGQGNSPLHF. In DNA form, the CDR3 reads TGCGCCACCCGGGGACAGGGGAACTCACCCCTCCACTTT.

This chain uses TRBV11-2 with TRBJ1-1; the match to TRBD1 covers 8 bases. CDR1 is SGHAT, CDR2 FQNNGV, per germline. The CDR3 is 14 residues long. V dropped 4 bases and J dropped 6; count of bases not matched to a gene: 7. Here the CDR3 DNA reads TGTGCCAGCAGCTCATCAACAGGGGGTTCTGAAGCTTTCTTT. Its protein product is CASSSSTGGSEAFF.

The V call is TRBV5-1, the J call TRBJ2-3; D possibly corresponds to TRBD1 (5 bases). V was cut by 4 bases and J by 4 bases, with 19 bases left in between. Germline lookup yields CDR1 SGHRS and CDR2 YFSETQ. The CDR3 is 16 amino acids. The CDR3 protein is CASSLRATGEADTQYF. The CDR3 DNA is TGCGCCAGCAGCCTCCGGGCCACAGGCGAAGCAGATACGCAGTATTTT.

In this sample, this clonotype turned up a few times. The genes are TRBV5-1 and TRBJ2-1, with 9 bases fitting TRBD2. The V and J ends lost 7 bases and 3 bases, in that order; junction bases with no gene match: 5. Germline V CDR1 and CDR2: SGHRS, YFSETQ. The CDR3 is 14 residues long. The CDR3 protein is CASGGGAGYNEQFF. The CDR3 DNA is TGCGCCAGCGGCGGGGGGGCAGGCTACAATGAGCAGTTCTTC. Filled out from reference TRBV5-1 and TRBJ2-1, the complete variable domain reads KAGVTQTPRYLIKTRGQQVTLSCSPISGHRSVSWYQQTPGQGLQFLFEYFSETQRNKGNFPGRFSGRQFSNSRSEMNVSTLELGDSALYLCASGGGAGYNEQFFGPGTRLTVL.

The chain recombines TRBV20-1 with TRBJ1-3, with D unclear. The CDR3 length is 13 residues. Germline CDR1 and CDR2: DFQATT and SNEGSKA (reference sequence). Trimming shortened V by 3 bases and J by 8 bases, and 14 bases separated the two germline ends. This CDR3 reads CSASSGRRDTIYF. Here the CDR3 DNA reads TGCAGTGCTAGTAGCGGACGTCGGGACACCATATATTTT.

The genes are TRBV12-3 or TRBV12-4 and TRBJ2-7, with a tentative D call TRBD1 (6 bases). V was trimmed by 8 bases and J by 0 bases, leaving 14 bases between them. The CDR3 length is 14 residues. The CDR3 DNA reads TGTGCCAGCTGCTCCGGGACAAGCTCCTACGAGCAGTACTTC. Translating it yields CASCSGTSSYEQYF.

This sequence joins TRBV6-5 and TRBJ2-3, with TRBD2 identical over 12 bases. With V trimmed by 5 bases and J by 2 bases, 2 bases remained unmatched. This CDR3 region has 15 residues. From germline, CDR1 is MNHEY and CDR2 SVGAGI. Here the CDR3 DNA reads TGTGCCAGCAGTCGGACTAGCGGGGCCACAGATACGCAGTATTTT. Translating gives CASSRTSGATDTQYF.

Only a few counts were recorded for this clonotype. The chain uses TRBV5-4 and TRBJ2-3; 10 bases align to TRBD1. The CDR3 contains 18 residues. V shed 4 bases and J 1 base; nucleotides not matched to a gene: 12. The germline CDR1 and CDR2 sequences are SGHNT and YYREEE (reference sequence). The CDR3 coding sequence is TGTGCCAGCAGCGGGGACAGGGGCCTCACTCACCGCACAGATACGCAGTATTTT. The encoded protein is CASSGDRGLTHRTDTQYF.

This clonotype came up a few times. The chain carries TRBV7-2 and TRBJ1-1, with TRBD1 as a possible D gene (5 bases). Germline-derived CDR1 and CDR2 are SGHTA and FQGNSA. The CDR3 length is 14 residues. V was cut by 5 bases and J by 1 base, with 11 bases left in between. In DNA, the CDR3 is TGTGCCAGCAGCCCCTGGGGGTGGAACACTGAAGCTTTCTTT. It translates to CASSPWGWNTEAFF.

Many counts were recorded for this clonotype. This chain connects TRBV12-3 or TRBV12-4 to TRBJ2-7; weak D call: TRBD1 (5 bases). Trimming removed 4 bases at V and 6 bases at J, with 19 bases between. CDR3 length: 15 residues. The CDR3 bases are TGTGCCAGCAGTTCGGACGGACACCCCGGGCGCGAGCAGTACGTC. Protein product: CASSSDGHPGREQYV.

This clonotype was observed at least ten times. CDR3 nucleotides: TGCGCCAGCAGCCAAGAGGTACTCTACGAGCAGTACGTC. Translating gives CASSQEVLYEQYV. This chain links TRBV4-1 with TRBJ2-7, with D unclear. Germline values: CDR1 MGHRA, CDR2 YSYEKL. V gave up 0 bases and J gave up 3 bases, with 6 bases separating them. This CDR3 comprises 13 residues.

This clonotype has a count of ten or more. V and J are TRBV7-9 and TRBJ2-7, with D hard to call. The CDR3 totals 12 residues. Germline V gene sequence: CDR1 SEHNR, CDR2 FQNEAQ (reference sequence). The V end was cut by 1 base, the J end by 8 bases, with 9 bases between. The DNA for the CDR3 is TGTGCCAGCAGCTTAGGGCGTTATAAGCAGTACGTC. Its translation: CASSLGRYKQYV.

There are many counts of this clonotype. The CDR3 spells CASSFSGATNYGYTF. The CDR3 coding sequence is TGCGCCAGCAGCTTTTCGGGGGCCACTAACTATGGCTACACCTTC. The gene calls are TRBV5-1 and TRBJ1-2; D is perhaps TRBD1 (6 bases). From germline, CDR1 is SGHRS and CDR2 YFSETQ. Trimming removed 2 bases at V and 0 bases at J, with 11 bases between. There are 15 residues in the CDR3.

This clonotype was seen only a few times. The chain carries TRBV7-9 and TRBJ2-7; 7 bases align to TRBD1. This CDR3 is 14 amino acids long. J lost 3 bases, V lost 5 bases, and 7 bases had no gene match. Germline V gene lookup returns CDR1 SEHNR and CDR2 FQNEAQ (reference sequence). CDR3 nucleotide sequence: TGTGCCAGCAGCCACAACAGGGGTGACTACGAGCAGTACTTC. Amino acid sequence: CASSHNRGDYEQYF.

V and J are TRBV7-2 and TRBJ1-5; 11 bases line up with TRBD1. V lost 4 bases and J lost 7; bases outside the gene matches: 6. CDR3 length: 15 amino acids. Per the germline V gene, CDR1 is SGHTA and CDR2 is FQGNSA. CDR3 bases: TGTGCCAGCAGCTCGGACAGGGGGCTAGGACAGCCCCAGCATTTT. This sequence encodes CASSSDRGLGQPQHF. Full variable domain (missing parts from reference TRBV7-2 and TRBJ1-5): GAGVSQSPSNKVTEKGKDVELRCDPISGHTALYWYRQSLGQGLEFLIYFQGNSAPDKSGLPSDRFSAERTGGSVSTLTIQRTQQEDSAVYLCASSSDRGLGQPQHFGDGTRLSIL.

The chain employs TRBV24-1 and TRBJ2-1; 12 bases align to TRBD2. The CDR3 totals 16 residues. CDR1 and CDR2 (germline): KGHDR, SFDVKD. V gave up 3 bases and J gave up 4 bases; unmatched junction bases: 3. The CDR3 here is CATSDQGLAGYNEQFF. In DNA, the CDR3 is TGTGCCACCAGTGATCAGGGACTAGCGGGTTACAATGAGCAGTTCTTC.

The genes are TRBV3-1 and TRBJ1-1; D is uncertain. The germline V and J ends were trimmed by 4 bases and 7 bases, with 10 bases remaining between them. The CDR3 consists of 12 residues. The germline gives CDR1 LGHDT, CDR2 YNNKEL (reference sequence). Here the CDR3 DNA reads TGTGCCAGCAGCCCTAATGAAGGTGAAGCTTTCTTT. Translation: CASSPNEGEAFF. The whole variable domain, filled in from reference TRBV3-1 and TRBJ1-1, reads DTAVSQTPKYLVTQMGNDKSIKCEQNLGHDTMYWYKQDSKKFLKIMFSYNNKELIINETVPNRFSPKSPDKAHLNLHINSLELGDSAVYFCASSPNEGEAFFGQGTRLTVV.

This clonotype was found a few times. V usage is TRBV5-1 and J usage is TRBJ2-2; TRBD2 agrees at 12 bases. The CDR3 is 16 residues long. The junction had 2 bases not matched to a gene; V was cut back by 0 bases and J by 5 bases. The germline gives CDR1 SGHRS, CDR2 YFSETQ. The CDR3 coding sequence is TGCGCCAGCAGCTTGGGAGGACTAGCGGGAACCGGGGAGCTGTTTTTT. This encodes CASSLGGLAGTGELFF.